A single sample gave rise to the 10 T cell receptor beta chains below, sequenced in a study of cytomegalovirus exposure and HLA in healthy donors. 13 Jbeta primers and 60 Vbeta primers were used for the PCR. TCRdb keeps only in-frame clones here, not all; method: immunoSEQ multiplex PCR. This repertoire includes tens of thousands of clones. The sequenced material came from PBMCs. The receptor source for this set is a middle-aged man in good health and CMV-seronegative.

The V gene is TRBV27, the J gene TRBJ2-3; D ambiguous. The CDR3 is 13 amino acids. Trimming pared 3 bases from V and 0 bases from J, leaving 4 bases between. Germline CDR1 reads MNHEY; CDR2 reads SMNVEV (reference sequence). This CDR3 is CASSLASTDTQYF. The CDR3 DNA reads TGTGCCAGCAGTTTGGCTAGCACAGATACGCAGTATTTT.

The chain is built from TRBV5-4 and TRBJ1-6, with D perhaps matching TRBD1 (6 bases). The CDR3 runs 14 residues. The V end was cut by 0 bases, the J end by 10 bases, with 11 bases between. Germline loops: CDR1 SGHNT, CDR2 YYREEE (reference sequence). This chain's CDR3 is CASSLEGVGSPLHF. The CDR3 region has the DNA TGTGCCAGCAGCTTGGAGGGGGTGGGGTCACCCCTCCACTTT.

The chain has TRBV5-1 and TRBJ1-2; 8 nucleotides align to TRBD1. J gave up 8 bases and V 1 base, and 13 bases lay outside the gene matches. The length of the CDR3 is 16 residues. Germline CDR1 SGHRS, CDR2 YFSETQ. CDR3 nucleotide sequence: TGCGCCAGCAGCTTGCTCCCGGCGGGACAGGCCGCAGGCTACACCTTC. This encodes CASSLLPAGQAAGYTF.

This chain connects TRBV28 to TRBJ2-7, with D tentatively TRBD2 (6 bases). This CDR3 region has 14 residues. The germline V gene encodes CDR1 MDHEN and CDR2 SYDVKM. Between the trimmed V and J ends, which lost 3 bases and 0 bases, there was a span of 9 bases. CDR3 nucleotides: TGTGCCAGCAGTTTCCAGGGAGGCTCCTACGAGCAGTACTTC. Translation: CASSFQGGSYEQYF.

The chain uses TRBV11-2 and TRBJ1-1; the D gene is possibly TRBD1 (5 bases). Trimming took 1 base from V and 10 from J, leaving 10 bases between them. The germline gives CDR1 SGHAT, CDR2 FQNNGV. The CDR3 spans 12 residues. The CDR3, as DNA: TGTGCCAGCAGCTTAGCTCAGGGAGGAGCTTTCTTT. This codes for CASSLAQGGAFF.

This chain uses TRBV19 with TRBJ1-1; 7 nucleotides match TRBD1. The V gene's germline CDR1 is LNHDA and CDR2 SQIVND (reference sequence). V dropped 5 bases and J dropped 6; count of bases not matched to a gene: 12. CDR3 size: 15 residues. CDR3 in DNA: TGTGCCAGTAGTCGGTCAGGGGGTATTGGGGCTGAAGCTTTCTTT. Translation: CASSRSGGIGAEAFF.

The genes are TRBV18 and TRBJ1-5; no definite D call. Germline V CDR1 and CDR2: KGHSH, LQKENI. V lost 1 base and J 0 bases, leaving 7 bases between the germline ends. The CDR3 contains 15 residues. CDR3 nucleotides: TGTGCCAGCTCACCACGGGCCGCTAGCAATCAGCCCCAGCATTTT. It codes for CASSPRAASNQPQHF.

The genes are TRBV9 and TRBJ1-1, with TRBD1 as a possible D gene (6 bases). This CDR3 comprises 16 residues. Germline V CDR1 and CDR2: SGDLS, YYNGEE. Trimming took off 4 bases at V and 2 bases at J, with 18 bases between the two ends. The CDR3: CASSLSLTGDNTEAFF. CDR3 in DNA: TGTGCCAGCAGCCTTTCCTTGACAGGAGATAACACTGAAGCTTTCTTT.

The chain combines TRBV9 with TRBJ2-3, with a tentative D call TRBD2 (6 bases). CDR3 size: 15 residues. V dropped 4 bases and J dropped 0 bases, with 12 bases sitting between them. Germline loops: CDR1 SGDLS, CDR2 YYNGEE. As DNA, the CDR3 is TGTGCCAGCAGCCTGGGACTCTTTAGCACAGATACGCAGTATTTT. This encodes CASSLGLFSTDTQYF.

V and J are TRBV6-5 and TRBJ1-5; the D gene is possibly TRBD1 (5 bases). Germline V gene data show CDR1 as MNHEY and CDR2 as SVGAGI. V was pared by 6 bases and J by 2 bases, with 11 bases between. The CDR3 sequence is 14 residues long. As DNA, the CDR3 is TGTGCCAGCAGACTCAGGGTTGGCAATCAGCCCCAGCATTTT. It codes for CASRLRVGNQPQHF.